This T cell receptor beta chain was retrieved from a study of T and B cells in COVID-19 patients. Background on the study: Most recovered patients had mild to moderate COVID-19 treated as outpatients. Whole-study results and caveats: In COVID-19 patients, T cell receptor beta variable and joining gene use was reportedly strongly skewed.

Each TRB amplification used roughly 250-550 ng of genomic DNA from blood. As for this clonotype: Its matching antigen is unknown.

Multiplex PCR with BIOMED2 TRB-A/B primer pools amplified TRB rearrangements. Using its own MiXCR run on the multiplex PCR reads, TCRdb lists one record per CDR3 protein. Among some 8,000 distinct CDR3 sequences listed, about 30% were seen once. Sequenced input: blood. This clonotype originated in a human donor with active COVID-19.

The CDR3 DNA sequence: TGTGCCAGCAGCTCATATGGGGCGCTGGCCAAAAACATTCAGTACTTC. As protein: CASSSYGALAKNIQYF. The chain recombines TRBV7-4 with TRBJ2-4, with D possibly being TRBD1 (5 bases). CDR1 is SGHVT and CDR2 is SQSDAQ in the germline V gene. The CDR3 loop spans 16 amino acids. V lost 4 bases and J 1 base, leaving 14 bases between the germline ends.